Each of the 14 T cell receptor beta chains below was sequenced from the same sample in a study of T cells in Graves' hyperthyroidism and ophthalmopathy (dated by TCRdb to 2018 to 2020). Receptor libraries were prepared by multiplex PCR. The sequencer was an Illumina HiSeq 2000. TCR beta CDR3 regions were amplified from RNA transcripts. For the first round of RT-PCR on the TCR CDR3, the HTBI primer set was used together with the Qiagen OneStep RT-PCR kit. Starting from the raw public reads, TCRdb applied fastp trimming at Q25, assembled clones with MiXCR and retained in-frame beta chains. Rows with a matching CDR3 protein are joined into one entry that keeps the most common DNA and genes. The sample records about 610,000 distinct CDR3 sequences, about 15% of which are singletons. The top ten hold around 4.5% of the sample. Sequenced: blood. The source of these receptors is a woman aged 40 to 50 with Graves' ophthalmopathy.

The chain links TRBV7-3 to TRBJ2-7, with TRBD2 matching 8 bases. Germline lookup yields CDR1 SGHTA and CDR2 FQGTGA. Germline trimming cut 5 bases from V and 3 bases from J; bases unmatched to any gene: 9. The length of the CDR3 is 15 residues. The CDR3 DNA sequence: TGTGCCAGCAGCCCAGGGCGGGGGGCTTTCTACGAGCAGTACTTC. Its protein product is CASSPGRGAFYEQYF.

This clonotype was found many times. The genes are TRBV19 and TRBJ1-1, with D maybe TRBD1 (5 bases). The CDR3 covers 17 residues. Germline values: CDR1 LNHDA, CDR2 SQIVND (reference sequence). Trimming cost V 3 bases and J 0 bases, with 17 bases left between them. CDR3 DNA sequence: TGTGCCAGTAGTATCGAGGGGTCATGGAGGGTGAACACTGAAGCTTTCTTT. Its protein is CASSIEGSWRVNTEAFF.

The chain employs TRBV7-9 and TRBJ2-7; D possibly uses TRBD1 or TRBD2 (5 bases each). Germline V CDR1 and CDR2: SEHNR, FQNEAQ (reference sequence). Trimming cost V 6 bases and J 5 bases, with 20 bases left between them. The CDR3 covers 15 residues. The CDR3 sequence: CASRDRDPIRHEQYF. In nucleotides, the CDR3 is TGTGCCAGCAGGGACCGGGACCCCATTAGGCACGAGCAGTACTTC.

In its sample, this clonotype was seen many times. V gene TRBV7-2 combines with J gene TRBJ1-5; D not resolved. V was shortened by 0 bases and J by 0 bases, with 12 bases between the two germline ends. The CDR3 has 17 residues. Germline V gives CDR1 SGHTA, CDR2 FQGNSA. The CDR3 reads CASSLARPPYSNQPQHF. CDR3 sequence (DNA): TGTGCCAGCAGCTTAGCCAGGCCACCTTATAGCAATCAGCCCCAGCATTTT.

This clonotype occurred many times. The CDR3 here is CASSYSTVGSGEQYF. CDR3 bases: TGTGCCAGCAGTTACTCGACGGTCGGGTCAGGAGAGCAGTACTTC. This rearrangement joins TRBV6-2 or TRBV6-3 to TRBJ2-7; D gene ambiguous. Deletions cut 0 bases from V and 7 bases from J, with 16 bases between. Germline V gene sequence: CDR1 MNHEY, CDR2 SVGEGT. CDR3 length: 15 residues.

The chain couples TRBV3-1 to TRBJ2-2, with TRBD1 matching 7 bases. From germline, CDR1 is LGHDT and CDR2 YNNKEL (reference sequence). The CDR3 is 18 residues long. V lost 1 base to trimming and J lost 1 base; unmatched junction nucleotides: 9. The CDR3 DNA reads as TGTGCCAGCAGCCAAGTCCCTGGACAGGCGCTGAACACCGGGGAGCTGTTTTTT. It yields the protein CASSQVPGQALNTGELFF. Full variable domain (remainder filled in from reference TRBV3-1 and TRBJ2-2): DTAVSQTPKYLVTQMGNDKSIKCEQNLGHDTMYWYKQDSKKFLKIMFSYNNKELIINETVPNRFSPKSPDKAHLNLHINSLELGDSAVYFCASSQVPGQALNTGELFFGEGSRLTVL.

This clonotype was recorded at least ten times. This chain connects TRBV6-5 to TRBJ2-7, with a tentative D call TRBD2 (5 bases). Germline CDR1 MNHEY, CDR2 SVGAGI. This CDR3 contains 13 residues. Trimming pared 4 bases from V and 6 bases from J, leaving 13 bases between. CDR3 nucleotide sequence: TGTGCCAGCAGTTCGGGGTACGTCCCCGAGCAGTACTTC. The encoded protein is CASSSGYVPEQYF.

The rearrangement uses TRBV7-3 and TRBJ2-7, with D unclear. Per the germline V gene, CDR1 is SGHTA and CDR2 is FQGTGA. Trimming took off 2 bases at V and 2 bases at J, with 13 bases between the two ends. The length of the CDR3 is 15 residues. DNA of the CDR3: TGTGCCAGCAGCTTAGGCTTTACTGATACCTACGAGCAGTACTTC. Its translation: CASSLGFTDTYEQYF.

The chain combines TRBV13 with TRBJ2-7; tentative D call: TRBD1 (5 bases). Germline V gene data show CDR1 as PRHDT and CDR2 as FYEKMQ (reference sequence). The V end was cut by 5 bases, the J end by 2 bases, with 22 bases between. There are 17 residues in the CDR3. CDR3 in DNA: TGTGCCAGCAGCAGAGTACAGGCGTCGCTGCCCCCCTACGAGCAGTACTTC. Amino acids: CASSRVQASLPPYEQYF.

As DNA, the CDR3 is TGTGCCAGCAGTCTATCTCTGGGACTTCAAGAGACCCAGTACTTC. This gives the protein CASSLSLGLQETQYF. This chain joins TRBV12-3 or TRBV12-4 and TRBJ2-5, with D tentatively TRBD2 (6 bases). Trimming removed 5 bases at V and 2 bases at J, with 15 bases between. The CDR3 is 15 amino acids.

In the case of this clonotype: A junction end diverges from the germline sequence, so it may reflect a read error. V is TRBV20-1 and J is TRBJ2-7; 10 bases are shared with TRBD1. Per the germline V gene, CDR1 is DFQATT and CDR2 is SNEGSKA (reference sequence). The CDR3 has 14 amino acids. The CDR3 protein is CSARGQGAIYEQHF. CDR3 bases: TGCAGTGCTAGAGGACAGGGGGCGATCTACGAGCAGCACTTC.

In this sample, this clonotype turned up many times. This chain joins TRBV12-3 or TRBV12-4 and TRBJ1-5; D remains unclear. This CDR3 has 14 amino acids. V shed 1 base and J shed 1 base, with 5 bases lying between them. The CDR3 here is CASSLESSNQPQHF. CDR3 bases: TGTGCCAGCAGTTTAGAGTCCAGCAATCAGCCCCAGCATTTT.

This clonotype was seen many times. The chain recombines TRBV28 with TRBJ2-2; 10 nucleotides agree with TRBD2. The CDR3 length is 17 residues. Germline CDR1 and CDR2: MDHEN and SYDVKM. J lost 7 bases, V lost 3 bases, and 11 bases had no gene match. The CDR3 is CASSFGLAGVGVGELFF. As DNA, the CDR3 is TGTGCCAGCAGTTTCGGGCTAGCGGGAGTCGGTGTCGGGGAGCTGTTTTTT.

This clonotype was counted many times. The gene calls are TRBV29-1 and TRBJ1-2, with a tentative D call TRBD1 (6 bases). Trimming pared 7 bases from V and 6 bases from J, leaving 18 bases between. CDR1 is SQVTM, CDR2 ANQGSEA, per germline. This CDR3 has 13 amino acids. This CDR3 is CSGLQGLGDGYTF. The CDR3 DNA is TGCAGCGGCCTACAGGGCTTAGGGGATGGCTACACCTTC.